This T cell receptor beta chain was sequenced during a study of cytotoxic CD8 clonotypes in ibrutinib-treated CLL. Across the study: The study included 11 relapsed/refractory and about 16 treatment-naive patients; 17 to 18 had IGHV unmutated disease. Whole-study findings and limits: Public clonotypes occurred uncommonly; on treatment, they contracted or remained stable. Whereas clonality rose at ibrutinib response, it declined toward baseline at progression.

As input for TCR beta libraries, roughly 2.1 micrograms of genomic DNA came from cryopreserved PBMCs. Measured with immunoSEQ multiplex PCR; TCRdb has only the in-frame clones, and not every one. The table has a few hundred thousand clones, around four fifths seen once. Comments on this clone: Its antigen is as yet unknown.

The sequences come from PBMCs, collected before ibrutinib treatment. This receptor was obtained from a human donor with chronic lymphocytic leukemia.

DNA of the CDR3: TGCGCCAGCAGCTTGGCCAACCAGGGCGGAATAGAGACCCAGTACTTC. This codes for CASSLANQGGIETQYF. The rearrangement uses TRBV5-1 and TRBJ2-5; D perhaps matches TRBD1 (5 bases). Germline V gene data show CDR1 as SGHRS and CDR2 as YFSETQ. The CDR3 loop spans 16 amino acids. V lost 0 bases and J 4 bases, leaving 16 bases between the germline ends.